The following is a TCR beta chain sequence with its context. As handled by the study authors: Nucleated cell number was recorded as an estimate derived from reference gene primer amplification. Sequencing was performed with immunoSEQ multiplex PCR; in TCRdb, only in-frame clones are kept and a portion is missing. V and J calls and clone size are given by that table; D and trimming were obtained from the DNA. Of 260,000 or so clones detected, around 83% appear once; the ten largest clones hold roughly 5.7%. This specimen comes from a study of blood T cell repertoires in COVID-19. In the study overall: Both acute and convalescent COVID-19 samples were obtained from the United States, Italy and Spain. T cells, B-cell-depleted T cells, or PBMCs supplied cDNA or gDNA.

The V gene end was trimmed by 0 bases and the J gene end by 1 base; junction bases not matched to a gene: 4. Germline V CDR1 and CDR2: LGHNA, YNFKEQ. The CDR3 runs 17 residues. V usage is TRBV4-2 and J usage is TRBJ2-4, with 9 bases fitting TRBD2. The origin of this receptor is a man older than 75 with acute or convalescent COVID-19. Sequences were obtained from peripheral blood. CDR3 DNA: TGTGCCAGCAGCCAAGATATCAGCGGGGGGGCCAAAAACATTCAGTACTTC. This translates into CASSQDISGGAKNIQYF.